Here is one T cell receptor (beta chain) with its context. What it recognizes is unknown. This record belongs to a study of shared clonotypes between healthy human individuals. The protocol was immunoSEQ multiplex PCR, while the TCRdb copy is restricted to in-frame clones and leaves out a portion. Of 2,500,000 or so clones listed, approximately 94% were seen once; the top ten hold under 0.15%. V was cut by 5 bases and J by 1 base, with 13 bases left in between. The CDR3 totals 15 residues. Germline V gene data show CDR1 as MNHNS and CDR2 as SASEGT. Study-level results: Unshared clonotypes carried lower generation probabilities than those common to all four donors. A small donor pool kept down the genetic and exposure-history diversity that was represented. Researchers found naive subsets generally carried larger estimated richness than memory subsets.

V is TRBV6-1 and J is TRBJ2-3; tentatively, D is TRBD1 (6 bases). The source is a man between 18 and 29 years old in good health. The sample comprised naive CD4+ T cells sorted from blood. Subset indicated: CD45RA+ positively selected. CDR3 sequence (DNA): TGTGCCAGCAGTCCTCTGACAGGAGGCACAGATACGCAGTATTTT. Translating gives CASSPLTGGTDTQYF.